This T cell receptor beta chain derives from a study of cytomegalovirus exposure and HLA in healthy donors. Whole-study findings and limits: In a later analysis, most CMV-associated TCR beta chains appeared HLA-restricted. In most subjects, TCR beta sequences reportedly gave accurate predictions of HLA-A and HLA-B alleles. Reportedly, a later analysis found an Asian-associated ancestry cluster had fewer N-insertions than the approximately 670-donor mean.

Use of 60 Vbeta and 13 Jbeta primers characterized the PCR. Clones were sequenced by immunoSEQ multiplex PCR, and TCRdb holds only the in-frame ones, with some missing. Of around 94,000 clones listed, more than 70% are singletons. CDR1 and CDR2 from the germline V gene are SGHNT and YYREEE (reference sequence). This CDR3 has 15 residues. V shed 4 bases and J 4 bases; nucleotides not matched to a gene: 7. A word on this clone: Its specificity is unknown.

The specimen was PBMCs. The TCR comes from a male donor in good health and CMV-seropositive. The chain is built from TRBV5-4 and TRBJ2-7, with 11 positions matching TRBD2. The CDR3 here is CASSAVTSGIYEQYF. Here the CDR3 DNA reads TGTGCCAGCAGCGCCGTGACTAGCGGGATTTACGAGCAGTACTTC.